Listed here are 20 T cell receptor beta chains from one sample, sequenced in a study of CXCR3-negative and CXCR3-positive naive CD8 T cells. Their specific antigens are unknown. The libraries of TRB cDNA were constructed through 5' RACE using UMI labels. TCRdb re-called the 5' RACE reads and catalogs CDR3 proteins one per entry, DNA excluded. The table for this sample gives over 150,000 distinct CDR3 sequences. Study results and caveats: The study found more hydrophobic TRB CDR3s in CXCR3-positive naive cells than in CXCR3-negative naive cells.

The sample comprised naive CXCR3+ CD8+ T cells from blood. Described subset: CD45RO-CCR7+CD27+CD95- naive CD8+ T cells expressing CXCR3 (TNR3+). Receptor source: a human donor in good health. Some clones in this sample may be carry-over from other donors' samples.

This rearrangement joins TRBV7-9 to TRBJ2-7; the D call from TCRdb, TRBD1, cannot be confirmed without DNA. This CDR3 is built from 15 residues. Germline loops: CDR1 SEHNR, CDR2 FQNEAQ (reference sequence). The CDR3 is CASSPLGAGLDEQYF.

The CDR3 here is CASSSVATTGELFF. The rearrangement links TRBV6-2 or TRBV6-3 to TRBJ2-2. The CDR3 totals 14 residues. Germline-derived CDR1 and CDR2 are MNHEY and SVGEGT.

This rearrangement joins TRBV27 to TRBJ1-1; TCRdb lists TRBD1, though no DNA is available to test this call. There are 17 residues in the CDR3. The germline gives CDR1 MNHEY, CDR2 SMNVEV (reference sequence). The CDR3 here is CASSFGGAYLSDTEAFF.

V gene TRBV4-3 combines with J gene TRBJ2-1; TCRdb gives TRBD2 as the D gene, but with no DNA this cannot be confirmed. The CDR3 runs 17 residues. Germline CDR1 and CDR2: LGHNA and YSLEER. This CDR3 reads CASSQDRYSGDHNEQFF.

CDR3: CASSPGRHANFQETQYF. The gene calls are TRBV28 and TRBJ2-5. In germline, CDR1 is MDHEN, CDR2 SYDVKM. The CDR3 spans 17 residues.

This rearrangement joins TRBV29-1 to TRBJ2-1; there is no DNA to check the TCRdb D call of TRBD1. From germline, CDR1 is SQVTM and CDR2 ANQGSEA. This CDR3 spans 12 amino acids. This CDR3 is CSVEGDSVWQFF.

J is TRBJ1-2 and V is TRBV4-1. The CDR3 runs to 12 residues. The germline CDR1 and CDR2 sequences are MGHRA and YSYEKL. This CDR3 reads CASSQGADGYTF.

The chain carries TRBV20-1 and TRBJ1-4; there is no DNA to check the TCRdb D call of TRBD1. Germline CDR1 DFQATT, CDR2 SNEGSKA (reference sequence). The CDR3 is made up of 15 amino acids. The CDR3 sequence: CSAVDRGLTNEKLFF.

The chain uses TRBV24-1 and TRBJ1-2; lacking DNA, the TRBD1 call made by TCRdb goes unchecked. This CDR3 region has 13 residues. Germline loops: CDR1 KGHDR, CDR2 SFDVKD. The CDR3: CAPPQGAYDGYTF.

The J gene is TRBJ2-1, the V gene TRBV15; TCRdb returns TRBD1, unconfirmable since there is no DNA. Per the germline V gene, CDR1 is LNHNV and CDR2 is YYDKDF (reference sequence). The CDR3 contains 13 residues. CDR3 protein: CATSIPGGDEQFF. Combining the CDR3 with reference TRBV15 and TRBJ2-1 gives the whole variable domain DAMVIQNPRYQVTQFGKPVTLSCSQTLNHNVMYWYQQKSSQAPKLLFHYYDKDFNNEADTPDNFQSRRPNTSFCFLDIRSPGLGDTAMYLCATSIPGGDEQFFGPGTRLTVL.

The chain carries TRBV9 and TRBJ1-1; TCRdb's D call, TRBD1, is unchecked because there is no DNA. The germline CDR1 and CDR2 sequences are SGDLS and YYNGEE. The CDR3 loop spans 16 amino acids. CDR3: CASSVEGTGGIAEAFF.

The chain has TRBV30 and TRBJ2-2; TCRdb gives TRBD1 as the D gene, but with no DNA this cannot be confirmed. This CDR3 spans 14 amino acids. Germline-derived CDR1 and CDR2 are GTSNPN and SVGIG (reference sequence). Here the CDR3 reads CAWSGGANTGELFF.

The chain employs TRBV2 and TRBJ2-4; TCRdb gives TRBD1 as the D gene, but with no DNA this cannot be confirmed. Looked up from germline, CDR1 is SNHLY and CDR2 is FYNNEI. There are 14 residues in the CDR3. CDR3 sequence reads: CASSGREAKNIQYF.

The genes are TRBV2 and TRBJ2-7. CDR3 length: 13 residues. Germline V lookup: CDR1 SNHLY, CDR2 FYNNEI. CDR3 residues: CASSESGYYEQYF.

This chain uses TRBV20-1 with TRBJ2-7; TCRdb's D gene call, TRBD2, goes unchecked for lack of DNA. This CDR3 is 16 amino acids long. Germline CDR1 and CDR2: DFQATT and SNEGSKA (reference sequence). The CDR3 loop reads CSARDPATSIGYEQYF.

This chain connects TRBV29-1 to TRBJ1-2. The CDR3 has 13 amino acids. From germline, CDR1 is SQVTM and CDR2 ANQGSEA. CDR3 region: CSVEDPENYGYTF.

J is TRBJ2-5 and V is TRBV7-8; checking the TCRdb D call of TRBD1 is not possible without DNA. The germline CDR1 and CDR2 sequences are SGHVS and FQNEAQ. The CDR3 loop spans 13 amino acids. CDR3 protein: CASSPVTHRGQYF.

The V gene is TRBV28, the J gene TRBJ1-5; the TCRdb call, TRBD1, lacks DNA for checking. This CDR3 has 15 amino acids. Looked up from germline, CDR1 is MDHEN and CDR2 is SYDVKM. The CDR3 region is CASSLLRDSHQPQHF.

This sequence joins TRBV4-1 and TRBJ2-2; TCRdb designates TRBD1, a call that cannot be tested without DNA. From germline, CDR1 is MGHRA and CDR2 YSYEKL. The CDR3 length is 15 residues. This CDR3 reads CASSQAGRGPGELFF.

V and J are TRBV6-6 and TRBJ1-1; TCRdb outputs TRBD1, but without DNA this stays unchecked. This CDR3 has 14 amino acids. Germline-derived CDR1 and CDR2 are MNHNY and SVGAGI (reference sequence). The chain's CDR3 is CASTPDTMNTEAFF.